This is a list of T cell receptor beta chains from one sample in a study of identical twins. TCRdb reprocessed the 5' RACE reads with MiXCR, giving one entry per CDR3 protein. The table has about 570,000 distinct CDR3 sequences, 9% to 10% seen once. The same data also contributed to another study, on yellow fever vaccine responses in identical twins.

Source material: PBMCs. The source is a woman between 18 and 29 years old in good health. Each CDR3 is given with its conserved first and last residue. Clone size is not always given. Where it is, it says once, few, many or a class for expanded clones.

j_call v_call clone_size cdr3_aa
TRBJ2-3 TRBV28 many CASSPRSRTDTQYF
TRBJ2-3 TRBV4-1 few CASSQVGTSGTDTQYF
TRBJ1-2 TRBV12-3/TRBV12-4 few CASSETGGYTF
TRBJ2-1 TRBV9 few CASSGGQGALSYNEQFF
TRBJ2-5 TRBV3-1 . CASSQGRRRIQETQYF
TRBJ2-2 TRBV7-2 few CASSPSMERGELFF
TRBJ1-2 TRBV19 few CASSLAGQPNYGYTF
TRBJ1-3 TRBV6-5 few CASSYGISGNTIYF
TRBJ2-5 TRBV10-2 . CASSDWPSGSQETQYF
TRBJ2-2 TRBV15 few CATSRDRGVNTGELFF
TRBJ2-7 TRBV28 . CASSLSRQGTNYEQYF
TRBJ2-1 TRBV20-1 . CSASAFFRGADEQFF
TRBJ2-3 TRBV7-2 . CASSLRGTGTTDTQYF
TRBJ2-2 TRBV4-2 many CASSQLTSGSTGELFF
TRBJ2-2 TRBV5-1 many CASSLNEGTGELFF
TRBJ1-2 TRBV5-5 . CASSLGDVSGGYTF
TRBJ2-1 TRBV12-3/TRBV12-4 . CASSSSAYNEQFF
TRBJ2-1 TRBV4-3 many CASSQDRLAVYNEQFF
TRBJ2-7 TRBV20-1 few CSASSGSHYEQYF
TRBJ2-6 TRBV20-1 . CSARSSVAKSGANVLTF
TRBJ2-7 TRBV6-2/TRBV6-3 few CASSYPPYEQYF
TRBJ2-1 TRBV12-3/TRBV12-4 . CACSFTRSLPFSCNEQFF
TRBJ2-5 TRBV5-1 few CASSIGTGEKETQYF
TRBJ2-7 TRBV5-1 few CASSLAGLAGGREQYF
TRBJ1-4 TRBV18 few CASSPSPPGLAGEKLFF
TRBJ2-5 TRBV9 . CASSDSGQETQYF
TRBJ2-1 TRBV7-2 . CASSLFTDLSYNEQFF
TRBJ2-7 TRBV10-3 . CAIREGTEQYF
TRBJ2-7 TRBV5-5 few CASSLNGGPPNVRQYF